These 29 T cell receptor beta chains share one sample of origin, sequenced in a study of blood T cell repertoires in COVID-19. The protocol was immunoSEQ multiplex PCR, while the TCRdb copy is restricted to in-frame clones and leaves out a portion. Among over 150,000 clones listed, about 85% were seen once. Sequencing was done on a sample of peripheral blood. The receptors derive from a man aged 55-75 years with COVID-19, enrolled during active disease.

There are a few counts of this clone. Other DNA sequences from this sample encode an identical CDR3 as well. The V and J genes are TRBV18 and TRBJ1-1, with D unclear. The CDR3 has 14 amino acids. Germline V CDR1 and CDR2: KGHSH, LQKENI. V was clipped by 6 bases and J by 0 bases, with 11 bases between them. CDR3 sequence: CASSRGSMNTEAFF. CDR3 in DNA: TGTGCCAGCTCCAGAGGCAGTATGAACACTGAAGCTTTCTTT.

The V call is TRBV18, the J call TRBJ2-7; no firm D call. V was trimmed by 0 bases and J by 0 bases, leaving 3 bases between them. Germline V gene lookup returns CDR1 KGHSH and CDR2 LQKENI. The CDR3 is 13 residues long. The CDR3 here is CASSPPSSYEQYF. DNA of the CDR3: TGTGCCAGCTCACCACCTAGCTCCTACGAGCAGTACTTC.

CDR3 in amino acids: CASRKTGGADYTF. CDR3 sequence (DNA): TGTGCCAGCAGAAAGACAGGGGGCGCAGACTACACCTTC. The chain uses TRBV27 and TRBJ1-2, with 10 positions matching TRBD1. This CDR3 contains 13 residues. Germline-derived CDR1 and CDR2 are MNHEY and SMNVEV (reference sequence). V lost 6 bases and J lost 10; bases outside the gene matches: 8.

This clone was seen just once. The rearrangement uses TRBV7-9 and TRBJ2-1, with TRBD1 matching over 8 bases. Per germline, CDR1 SEHNR and CDR2 FQNEAQ (reference sequence). V was pared by 1 base and J by 8 bases, with 10 bases of the junction left unmatched. The CDR3 is 16 amino acids. The CDR3 coding sequence is TGTGCCAGCAGCTTAGAAGGGGTGAGCAGGGGGCATGAGCAGTTCTTC. This codes for CASSLEGVSRGHEQFF.

The gene calls are TRBV7-9 and TRBJ1-1; D remains ambiguous. Germline-derived CDR1 and CDR2 are SEHNR and FQNEAQ (reference sequence). V was trimmed by 10 bases and J by 1 base, leaving 10 bases between them. CDR3 length: 12 amino acids. CDR3 residues: CATGDQNTEAFF. CDR3 nucleotides: TGTGCCACCGGAGACCAGAACACTGAAGCTTTCTTT.

The chain carries TRBV6-5 and TRBJ2-1; the match to TRBD1 covers 9 bases. The germline V gene encodes CDR1 MNHEY and CDR2 SVGAGI. This CDR3 spans 15 amino acids. With 6 bases clipped from V and 5 bases from J, the junction kept 8 bases outside the gene matches. The CDR3 nucleotides read TGTGCCAGCAGAGAGGACAGGGGCCGTAACAATGAGCAGTTCTTC. The encoded protein is CASREDRGRNNEQFF.

The chain has TRBV5-6 and TRBJ2-7; 12 positions agree with TRBD2. The CDR3 consists of 16 residues. V shed 7 bases and J 3 bases; nucleotides not matched to a gene: 11. Germline CDR1 and CDR2: SGHDT and YYEEEE. This chain's CDR3 is CASRRRGTSGRYEQYF. The CDR3 DNA reads TGTGCCAGCCGTAGACGAGGGACTAGCGGGCGCTACGAGCAGTACTTC. Full variable domain (rest looked up from reference TRBV5-6 and TRBJ2-7): DAGVTQSPTHLIKTRGQQVTLRCSPKSGHDTVSWYQQALGQGPQFIFQYYEEEERQRGNFPDRFSGHQFPNYSSELNVNALLLGDSALYLCASRRRGTSGRYEQYFGPGTRLTVT.

The chain has TRBV19 and TRBJ1-1; no definite D call. V shed 6 bases and J shed 2 bases, with 25 bases lying between them. Per germline, CDR1 LNHDA and CDR2 SQIVND (reference sequence). The CDR3 length is 18 residues. CDR3 DNA: TGTGCCAGTAGCATATCGAACAGAGCCGGGGAAAGAAACACTGAAGCTTTCTTT. Translation gives CASSISNRAGERNTEAFF.

The CDR3 loop is CASGGQGRETQYF. The CDR3 nucleotides are TGTGCCAGCGGGGGACAGGGGAGGGAGACCCAGTACTTC. The chain links TRBV6-5 to TRBJ2-5; 10 bases align to TRBD1. This CDR3 spans 13 amino acids. The V and J ends lost 8 bases and 5 bases, in that order; junction bases with no gene match: 5. The V gene's germline CDR1 is MNHEY and CDR2 SVGAGI.

The V call is TRBV12-3 or TRBV12-4, the J call TRBJ1-2; D not resolved. This CDR3 is built from 13 residues. Between the trimmed V and J ends, which lost 10 bases and 8 bases, there was a span of 20 bases. CDR3 region: CATTGRTPPGYTF. The CDR3 DNA reads as TGTGCCACCACCGGCCGGACTCCCCCCGGCTACACCTTC.

CDR3 protein: CATSGTGGSYEQYF. Written as DNA, the CDR3 is TGTGCCACCAGTGGGACAGGGGGTTCTTACGAGCAGTACTTC. This chain connects TRBV24-1 to TRBJ2-7, with 10 bases that match TRBD1. Germline CDR1 and CDR2: KGHDR and SFDVKD. CDR3 length: 14 amino acids. With 5 bases clipped from V and 4 bases from J, the junction kept 4 bases outside the gene matches.

The chain joins TRBV6-5 to TRBJ2-7; D is perhaps TRBD1 (6 bases). Trimming took 7 bases from V and 5 from J, leaving 18 bases between them. Germline CDR1 reads MNHEY; CDR2 reads SVGAGI. CDR3 size: 14 residues. This CDR3 is CASTAQGKVNEQYF. The CDR3 DNA reads as TGTGCCAGCACCGCACAGGGTAAGGTAAACGAGCAGTACTTC.

This chain connects TRBV5-1 to TRBJ2-1, with 15 bases that match TRBD2. The V gene's germline CDR1 is SGHRS and CDR2 YFSETQ. V shed 4 bases, J shed 0 bases, and the junction held 5 bases outside the gene matches. The CDR3 has 18 amino acids. This CDR3 is CASSPGTSGGSSYNEQFF. The DNA for the CDR3 is TGCGCCAGCAGCCCAGGGACTAGCGGGGGGAGCTCCTACAATGAGCAGTTCTTC.

This rearrangement joins TRBV4-3 to TRBJ1-2; 7 positions agree with TRBD1. Germline V CDR1 and CDR2: LGHNA, YSLEER. This CDR3 region has 15 residues. V lost 4 bases to trimming and J lost 8 bases; unmatched junction nucleotides: 13. The DNA for the CDR3 is TGCGCCAGCAGCCTTTCGACAGGGACTGCGAAAGGCTACACCTTC. Protein product: CASSLSTGTAKGYTF.

The V and J genes are TRBV6-4 and TRBJ2-3; 7 nucleotides agree with TRBD2. CDR3 length: 12 residues. Germline CDR1 reads MRHNA; CDR2 reads SNTAGT. With 5 bases clipped from V and 9 bases from J, the junction kept 5 bases outside the gene matches. CDR3 sequence: CASSTVGGTQYF. The CDR3 DNA sequence: TGTGCCAGCAGTACGGTGGGGGGGACGCAGTATTTT.

The V gene is TRBV18, the J gene TRBJ1-4; D is unresolved. CDR1 KGHSH and CDR2 LQKENI come from the germline V gene. V gave up 6 bases and J gave up 4 bases, with 9 bases separating them. The CDR3 contains 13 residues. CDR3 DNA: TGTGCCAGCTCGCAGGCCCTTAATGAAAAACTGTTTTTT. It yields the protein CASSQALNEKLFF.

The rearrangement joins TRBV24-1 to TRBJ1-2; 8 nucleotides agree with TRBD1. The CDR3 spans 15 residues. V shed 3 bases and J 11 bases; nucleotides not matched to a gene: 13. Germline V gene sequence: CDR1 KGHDR, CDR2 SFDVKD. The CDR3 DNA reads TGTGCCACCAGTGATACTTCAGGGGGCCACGGGGCTTACACCTTC. Translation: CATSDTSGGHGAYTF.

J is TRBJ1-5 and V is TRBV6-6; 7 nucleotides agree with TRBD1. V trimming: 5 bases; J trimming: 4 bases; junction bases outside the gene matches: 11. The CDR3 runs 16 residues. Germline V gene data show CDR1 as MNHNY and CDR2 as SVGAGI (reference sequence). For the CDR3, the DNA is TGTGCCAGCAGTCGCCCGACCGGGACAGAGAATCAGCCCCAGCATTTT. Translated, it gives CASSRPTGTENQPQHF.

The CDR3 here is CASSAGEGTEAFF. CDR3 DNA: TGTGCCAGCAGTGCGGGGGAAGGGACTGAAGCTTTCTTT. The chain combines TRBV2 with TRBJ1-1; a possible D gene is TRBD1 (5 bases). The germline CDR1 and CDR2 sequences are SNHLY and FYNNEI. This CDR3 has 13 amino acids. Trimming removed 4 bases at V and 5 bases at J, with 11 bases between. Full variable domain (remainder filled in from reference TRBV2 and TRBJ1-1): EPEVTQTPSHQVTQMGQEVILRCVPISNHLYFYWYRQILGQKVEFLVSFYNNEISEKSEIFDDQFSVERPDGSNFTLKIRSTKLEDSAMYFCASSAGEGTEAFFGQGTRLTVV.

The V call is TRBV11-1, the J call TRBJ2-3; 9 bases map to TRBD1. Germline CDR1 and CDR2: SGHAT and FQDESV (reference sequence). CDR3 length equals 14 residues. Trimming cost V 5 bases and J 6 bases; bases outside gene matches: 6. For the CDR3, the DNA is TGTGCCAGCAGCGACAGGGGGAGTGGGGATACGCAGTATTTT. It is translated as CASSDRGSGDTQYF.

The V and J genes are TRBV21-1 and TRBJ2-5; the table's D gene call, TRBD1, was not cross checked with the DNA. TRBV21-1 is listed as a pseudogene. The CDR3 has 13 residues. The CDR3 DNA reads as TGTGCCAGCAGTGTCGGGCAGGGAGAGACCCAGTACTTC. Its protein product is CASSVGQGETQYF.

The chain employs TRBV28 and TRBJ2-7; D possibly corresponds to TRBD1 (5 bases). The V end was cut by 6 bases, the J end by 2 bases, with 8 bases between. Germline V gene data show CDR1 as MDHEN and CDR2 as SYDVKM. The CDR3 runs to 12 residues. The CDR3: CASRRQTYEQYF. The CDR3 coding sequence is TGTGCCAGCAGGCGACAGACCTACGAGCAGTACTTC.

The chain joins TRBV5-1 to TRBJ1-1; TRBD1 aligns across 8 bases. The CDR3 contains 14 residues. CDR1 is SGHRS, CDR2 YFSETQ, per germline. The V and J ends lost 7 bases and 2 bases, in that order; junction bases with no gene match: 7. In nucleotides, the CDR3 is TGCGCCAGCCGAGAACAGGGGGATAACACTGAAGCTTTCTTT. It yields the protein CASREQGDNTEAFF.

The V gene is TRBV6-1, the J gene TRBJ2-1, with TRBD2 as a possible D gene (5 bases). The V gene lost 4 bases and the J gene lost 8 bases, with 9 bases spanning the gap. CDR3 length: 12 amino acids. Germline V CDR1 and CDR2: MNHNS, SASEGT. CDR3 region: CASSGTFYEQFF. The CDR3 DNA reads TGTGCCAGCAGTGGGACTTTTTATGAGCAGTTCTTC.

The V and J genes are TRBV18 and TRBJ2-7; 10 bases are shared with TRBD1. Trimming cost V 3 bases and J 2 bases; bases outside gene matches: 7. CDR3 length: 16 residues. Germline V gene sequence: CDR1 KGHSH, CDR2 LQKENI. CDR3 amino acids: CASSPIAGTGAYEQYF. The CDR3 bases are TGTGCCAGCTCACCGATTGCCGGGACAGGGGCCTACGAGCAGTACTTC.

The CDR3 region has the DNA TGTGCCAGCAGCCAGGACAGACGACAGACAGATGGCTACACCTTC. Protein product: CASSQDRRQTDGYTF. The V and J genes are TRBV14 and TRBJ1-2; possibly TRBD1 for D (6 bases). V was clipped by 3 bases and J by 6 bases, with 17 bases between them. CDR1 and CDR2 (germline): SGHDN, FVKESK. The length of the CDR3 is 15 residues.

The chain employs TRBV18 and TRBJ1-5, with no clear D. There are 15 residues in the CDR3. Looked up from germline, CDR1 is KGHSH and CDR2 is LQKENI. Trimming cost V 2 bases and J 0 bases, with 8 bases left between them. CDR3 amino acids: CASSPNRNSNQPQHF. As DNA, the CDR3 is TGTGCCAGCTCACCAAACAGAAATAGCAATCAGCCCCAGCATTTT. The entire variable domain, with the rest obtained from reference TRBV18 and TRBJ1-5, is as follows: NAGVMQNPRHLVRRRGQEARLRCSPMKGHSHVYWYRQLPEEGLKFMVYLQKENIIDESGMPKERFSAEFPKEGPSILRIQQVVRGDSAAYFCASSPNRNSNQPQHFGDGTRLSIL.

J is TRBJ2-2 and V is TRBV5-1; D possibly corresponds to TRBD2 (7 bases). CDR1 is SGHRS, CDR2 YFSETQ, per germline. Trimming took 4 bases from V and 2 from J, leaving 12 bases between them. This CDR3 is 15 amino acids long. CDR3 DNA: TGCGCCAGCAGCAGCGGGACATTTAACACCGGGGAGCTGTTTTTT. Its translation is CASSSGTFNTGELFF.

The chain joins TRBV7-2 to TRBJ1-2; D remains unclear. The CDR3 extends over 16 amino acids. Germline CDR1 and CDR2: SGHTA and FQGNSA. Trimming stripped 7 bases from V and 5 bases from J, with 23 bases between. The CDR3 region is CASTEGGATDTYGYTF. Written as DNA, the CDR3 is TGTGCCAGCACCGAAGGAGGTGCCACTGACACTTATGGCTACACCTTC.